The 25 T cell receptor beta chains reported below all come from one sample, sequenced in a study of T-cell memory formation after mild COVID-19. MiXCR was run by TCRdb on the 5' RACE reads, yielding one entry per CDR3 protein. The sample carries some 450,000 distinct CDR3 sequences, roughly 18% recorded once. The source material was PBMCs or a T cell subset sorted from them (not recorded which). All receptors come from a man younger than 30 who had mild COVID-19 (a few samples of this study predate the infection). Cell type and time point are not known.

This clonotype was seen many times. The J gene is TRBJ1-3, the V gene TRBV4-1; D gene unclear. The V and J ends lost 0 bases and 4 bases respectively, with 4 bases between them. The CDR3 extends over 13 amino acids. Germline V lookup: CDR1 MGHRA, CDR2 YSYEKL. The DNA for the CDR3 is TGCGCCAGCAGCCAAGAAGAAGGAAACACCATATATTTT. This sequence encodes CASSQEEGNTIYF.

The CDR3 sequence is CASSLGASFPPDTQYF. CDR3 sequence (DNA): TGTGCCAGCAGCTTAGGGGCATCCTTCCCCCCAGATACGCAGTATTTT. The rearrangement joins TRBV7-8 to TRBJ2-3; no clear D. Germline CDR1 reads SGHVS; CDR2 reads FQNEAQ. V was cut by 1 base and J by 4 bases, with 15 bases left in between. This CDR3 region has 16 residues.

Only a few counts were recorded for this clonotype. The chain carries TRBV27 and TRBJ1-5; 8 nucleotides agree with TRBD1. V was pared by 4 bases and J by 7 bases, with 6 bases of the junction left unmatched. Germline-derived CDR1 and CDR2 are MNHEY and SMNVEV (reference sequence). The CDR3 has 14 residues. CDR3 DNA: TGTGCCAGCAGTTGGACAGGGCTTCAGCAGCCCCAGCATTTT. Translation gives CASSWTGLQQPQHF.

The J gene is TRBJ1-6, the V gene TRBV29-1; D might be TRBD1 (6 bases). Per germline, CDR1 SQVTM and CDR2 ANQGSEA. Trimming cost V 5 bases and J 1 base, with 6 bases left between them. The CDR3 runs to 13 residues. CDR3 sequence (DNA): TGCAGCGTTCAGGGGTCCTATAATTCACCCCTCCACTTT. Translation: CSVQGSYNSPLHF.

Only a few counts were recorded for this clonotype. The V call is TRBV25-1, the J call TRBJ1-2; no firm D call. Between the trimmed V and J ends, which lost 7 bases and 4 bases, there was a span of 13 bases. The CDR3 loop spans 13 amino acids. Germline V CDR1 and CDR2: MGHDK, SYGVNS. CDR3 protein: CASKKSEVYGYTF. The CDR3 DNA reads as TGTGCCAGCAAGAAATCAGAGGTCTATGGCTACACCTTC.

This clonotype was seen more than once but under ten times. The chain uses TRBV5-1 and TRBJ1-2; no firm D call. There are 14 residues in the CDR3. Germline V gene lookup returns CDR1 SGHRS and CDR2 YFSETQ. V was clipped by 4 bases and J by 4 bases, with 14 bases between them. The CDR3 loop is CASSPGGRPYGYTF. The DNA of the CDR3 is TGCGCCAGCAGCCCAGGCGGCAGACCCTATGGCTACACCTTC.

This clonotype turned up a few times. This chain links TRBV3-1 with TRBJ2-1; D is ambiguous. CDR1 and CDR2 (germline): LGHDT, YNNKEL (reference sequence). Trimming pared 1 base from V and 9 bases from J, leaving 13 bases between. CDR3 size: 14 residues. DNA for the CDR3: TGTGCCAGCAGCCAAGTATCAACGACGGGTGAGCAGTTCTTC. This gives the protein CASSQVSTTGEQFF.

The rearrangement uses TRBV5-4 and TRBJ2-7; TRBD1 agrees at 7 bases. Germline CDR1 is SGHNT and CDR2 is YYREEE (reference sequence). This CDR3 spans 14 amino acids. V trimming: 5 bases; J trimming: 2 bases; junction bases outside the gene matches: 7. CDR3 bases: TGTGCCAGCAGTCGGGACAGCAACCCCTACGAGCAGTACGTC. This codes for CASSRDSNPYEQYV.

This clonotype was detected only a few times. The chain combines TRBV25-1 with TRBJ2-1; D perhaps matches TRBD2 (5 bases). V gave up 2 bases and J gave up 0 bases, with 5 bases separating them. Germline CDR1 MGHDK, CDR2 SYGVNS. The CDR3 totals 14 residues. DNA of the CDR3: TGTGCCAGCAGTGAAGGGAGCTCCTACAATGAGCAGTTCTTC. Protein product: CASSEGSSYNEQFF.

This chain links TRBV7-2 with TRBJ2-1; a possible D gene is TRBD2 (5 bases). This CDR3 contains 12 residues. The V end was cut by 0 bases, the J end by 13 bases, with 10 bases between. Germline CDR1 SGHTA, CDR2 FQGNSA. Here the CDR3 reads CASSLASGTQFF. DNA for the CDR3: TGTGCCAGCAGCTTAGCCTCGGGAACTCAGTTCTTC. Together with reference TRBV7-2 and TRBJ2-1, the CDR3 gives the full variable domain: GAGVSQSPSNKVTEKGKDVELRCDPISGHTALYWYRQSLGQGLEFLIYFQGNSAPDKSGLPSDRFSAERTGGSVSTLTIQRTQQEDSAVYLCASSLASGTQFFGPGTRLTVL.

The J gene is TRBJ2-3, the V gene TRBV6-2 or TRBV6-3; TRBD1 matches 7 bases. Germline V gene lookup returns CDR1 MNHEY and CDR2 SVGEGT. Trimming at V came to 6 bases and at J to 4 bases, leaving 10 bases not matched to a gene. This CDR3 region has 15 residues. CDR3 nucleotides: TGTGCCAGCAGAGCCGACAGGGACCACGCAGATACGCAGTATTTT. Translated: CASRADRDHADTQYF.

V is TRBV6-2 or TRBV6-3 and J is TRBJ2-1; D unresolved. V was cut by 0 bases and J by 8 bases, with 11 bases left in between. This CDR3 contains 14 residues. Germline CDR1 reads MNHEY; CDR2 reads SVGEGT. The chain's CDR3 is CASSYSTRIDEQFF. DNA of the CDR3: TGTGCCAGCAGTTACTCGACCAGGATCGATGAGCAGTTCTTC.

A few counts support this clonotype. This rearrangement joins TRBV7-8 to TRBJ2-7, with 9 bases fitting TRBD1. CDR1 is SGHVS, CDR2 FQNEAQ, per germline. V lost 4 bases to trimming and J lost 6 bases; unmatched junction nucleotides: 7. There are 14 residues in the CDR3. The CDR3 DNA is TGTGCCAGCAGCTGGGGACAGGGTATGGCCGAGCAGTACTTC. This codes for CASSWGQGMAEQYF.

This chain's CDR3 is CASSSTPGAAGELFF. In DNA, the CDR3 is TGTGCCAGCAGCTCAACGCCGGGGGCGGCCGGGGAGCTGTTTTTT. The chain uses TRBV5-4 and TRBJ2-2, with D perhaps given as TRBD1 or TRBD2 (6 bases each). The CDR3 loop spans 15 amino acids. The V gene lost 3 bases and the J gene lost 6 bases, with 15 bases spanning the gap. CDR1 SGHNT and CDR2 YYREEE come from the germline V gene (reference sequence).

V usage is TRBV7-9 and J usage is TRBJ1-3; D is perhaps TRBD1 (6 bases). The V gene's germline CDR1 is SEHNR and CDR2 FQNEAQ (reference sequence). This CDR3 comprises 15 residues. V shed 6 bases and J shed 2 bases, with 14 bases lying between them. In nucleotides, the CDR3 is TGTGCCAGCAGGGGGGGGGCCCTGACTGGAAACACCATATATTTT. It yields the protein CASRGGALTGNTIYF.

This clonotype has a handful of counts. The J gene is TRBJ2-2, the V gene TRBV19; 9 nucleotides line up with TRBD1. CDR3 size: 16 residues. Germline CDR1 LNHDA, CDR2 SQIVND (reference sequence). The trim removed 6 bases at V and 5 bases at J, leaving 10 bases unmatched. The CDR3: CASRDLGQGMTGELFF. The CDR3 bases are TGTGCCAGTAGAGACCTCGGACAGGGGATGACCGGGGAGCTGTTTTTT. Filled out from reference TRBV19 and TRBJ2-2, the complete variable domain reads DGGITQSPKYLFRKEGQNVTLSCEQNLNHDAMYWYRQDPGQGLRLIYYSQIVNDFQKGDIAEGYSVSREKKESFPLTVTSAQKNPTAFYLCASRDLGQGMTGELFFGEGSRLTVL.

This clonotype was recorded a few times. The V and J genes are TRBV12-5 and TRBJ2-7; D gene uncertain. CDR1 LGHNT and CDR2 FRNRAP come from the germline V gene. Between the trimmed V and J ends, which lost 3 bases and 1 base, there was a span of 7 bases. This CDR3 has 13 amino acids. DNA of the CDR3: TGTGCTAGTGGTTTTGGCGGATCCTACGAGCAGTACTTC. The encoded protein is CASGFGGSYEQYF.

This chain joins TRBV5-1 and TRBJ2-5; D is undetermined. Germline CDR1 reads SGHRS; CDR2 reads YFSETQ. The V gene lost 0 bases and the J gene lost 7 bases, with 10 bases spanning the gap. The length of the CDR3 is 13 residues. The CDR3 is CASSLETGGTQYF. In DNA form, the CDR3 reads TGCGCCAGCAGCTTGGAGACCGGTGGGACCCAGTACTTC.

This chain joins TRBV27 and TRBJ2-3, with 10 bases aligning to TRBD2. CDR3 length: 17 amino acids. The V segment lost 5 bases and the J segment 2 bases; nucleotides outside the gene matches: 10. Germline V gene data show CDR1 as MNHEY and CDR2 as SMNVEV (reference sequence). DNA of the CDR3: TGTGCCAGCAGTCTACTTTCTAGCGGGGGAACCACAGATACGCAGTATTTT. Translation: CASSLLSSGGTTDTQYF.

This chain connects TRBV12-3 or TRBV12-4 to TRBJ2-5; TRBD2 agrees at 10 bases. After removal of 5 bases from V and 0 bases from J, the junction contained 3 bases not matched to a gene. CDR3 length equals 15 residues. The CDR3 region has the DNA TGTGCCAGCAGTGGGACTAGCGAGAACCAAGAGACCCAGTACTTC. This encodes CASSGTSENQETQYF.

This clonotype was seen a few times. The chain employs TRBV7-2 and TRBJ2-3; D unclear. Germline V gene lookup returns CDR1 SGHTA and CDR2 FQGNSA. The CDR3 runs to 15 residues. Trimming stripped 1 base from V and 4 bases from J, with 12 bases between. The CDR3 region has the DNA TGTGCCAGCAGCTTAGGGCTTGGGCCCGCAGATACGCAGTATTTT. This codes for CASSLGLGPADTQYF.

This chain connects TRBV5-1 to TRBJ2-3, with D possibly being TRBD2 (5 bases). V lost 3 bases and J 3 bases, leaving 11 bases between the germline ends. Germline lookup yields CDR1 SGHRS and CDR2 YFSETQ. This CDR3 comprises 14 residues. As DNA, the CDR3 is TGCGCCAGCAGCTCACAGACGGGGACAGATACGCAGTATTTT. Translation: CASSSQTGTDTQYF.

This clonotype appeared many times. The rearrangement links TRBV12-3 or TRBV12-4 to TRBJ1-1, with D tentatively TRBD1 (5 bases). V was cut by 5 bases and J by 4 bases, with 14 bases left in between. The CDR3 contains 14 residues. CDR3 loop: CASSRGPGSTEAFF. CDR3 nucleotide sequence: TGTGCCAGCAGTCGGGGACCGGGTAGCACTGAAGCTTTCTTT.

This rearrangement joins TRBV7-2 to TRBJ2-7; D possibly uses TRBD1 or TRBD2 (6 bases each). CDR1 is SGHTA and CDR2 is FQGNSA in the germline V gene. This CDR3 is built from 13 residues. The V and J ends lost 5 bases and 5 bases respectively, with 13 bases between them. The CDR3: CASSPGGRDEQYV. In DNA, the CDR3 is TGTGCCAGCAGCCCCGGGGGCCGGGACGAGCAGTACGTC.

The V gene is TRBV21-1, the J gene TRBJ2-4; the D call of TRBD1 is as the table states it, not checked on the DNA. TRBV21-1 is tagged as a pseudogene. The CDR3 spans 15 residues. CDR3 nucleotide sequence: TGTGCCAGCAGCAAAGGGGGGACAGGAACAAACATTCAGTACTTC. Protein: CASSKGGTGTNIQYF.